This TCR beta chain comes out of a study of blood T cell repertoires in COVID-19. For the study at large: Spain, Italy and the United States supplied samples that represented acute and convalescent COVID-19. T cells, B-cell-depleted T cells, or PBMCs provided the cDNA or gDNA that served as material.

Germline V gives CDR1 MNHEY, CDR2 SMNVEV (reference sequence). CDR3 size: 14 residues. V shed 5 bases, J shed 5 bases, and the junction held 7 bases outside the gene matches. Within the sample, this clone is medium-sized (0.01 to 0.1%). How the authors handled the data: Nucleated cell number was recorded as an estimate derived from reference gene primer amplification. Clones were sequenced by immunoSEQ multiplex PCR, and TCRdb holds only the in-frame ones, with some missing. V and J calls and clone size follow that table, whereas D and trimming were derived from the DNA. Here the sample spans 120,000 to 150,000 clones, around 84% being singletons.

V is TRBV27 and J is TRBJ2-7, with 9 bases that match TRBD1. The sequence was obtained from a human donor in a cohort sampled during active COVID-19. The source material was peripheral blood. CDR3 sequence reads: CASSPGQGFHEQYF. The CDR3 nucleotides are TGTGCCAGCAGTCCGGGACAGGGATTCCACGAGCAGTACTTC.